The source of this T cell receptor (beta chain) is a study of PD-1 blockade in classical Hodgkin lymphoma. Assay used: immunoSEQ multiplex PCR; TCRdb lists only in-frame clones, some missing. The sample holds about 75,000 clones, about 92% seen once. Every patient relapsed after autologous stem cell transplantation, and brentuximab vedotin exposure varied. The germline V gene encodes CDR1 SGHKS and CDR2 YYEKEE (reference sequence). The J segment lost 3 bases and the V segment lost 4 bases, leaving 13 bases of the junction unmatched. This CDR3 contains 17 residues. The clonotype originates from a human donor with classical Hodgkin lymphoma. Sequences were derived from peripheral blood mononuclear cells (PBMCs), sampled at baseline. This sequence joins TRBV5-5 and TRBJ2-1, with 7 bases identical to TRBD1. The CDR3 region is CASSHNPGTVIYNEQFF. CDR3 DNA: TGTGCCAGCAGCCATAACCCAGGGACAGTGATCTACAATGAGCAGTTCTTC.